One and the same sample provided the 18 T cell receptor beta chains below, sequenced in a study of T cell clonality in common variable immunodeficiency. Only in-frame clones appear in the TCRdb table, and some are missing; sequencing was by immunoSEQ multiplex PCR. This sample shows 30,000 to 40,000 clones and no singletons; approximately 2.6% rests with the ten largest. The sequenced sample was peripheral blood mononuclear cells. The receptors were gathered from a person aged 18-70 years in good health.

The sample holds many counts of this clone. From the germline J gene comes the end of the CDR3, since the read stops 3 residues before it. The chain uses TRBV20-1 and TRBJ2-5, with D possibly matching TRBD2 (6 bases). Germline CDR1 and CDR2: DFQATT and SNEGSKA (reference sequence). The CDR3 is 14 residues long. Deletions cut 3 bases from V and 1 base from J, with 12 bases between. This CDR3 reads CSASLAVLQETQYF. CDR3 bases read: TGCAGTGCTAGCTTAGCGGTGCTCCAAGAGACC.

This clone was found many times. The read gets to within 3 residues of the CDR3 end, and the germline J gene fills in the rest. V is TRBV18 and J is TRBJ2-5; D not resolved. Per germline, CDR1 KGHSH and CDR2 LQKENI. With 4 bases removed from V and 3 bases from J, the gap between germline ends came to 12 bases. The CDR3 sequence is 14 residues long. The CDR3: CASSRSGPKETQYF. Incomplete CDR3 DNA: TGTGCCAGCTCACGGTCAGGCCCTAAAGAGACC.

At least ten counts were recorded for this clone. The CDR3 extends 3 residues past the end of the read, so its final part is completed from the germline J gene. The chain is built from TRBV2 and TRBJ1-2; the D gene is possibly TRBD1 (5 bases). This CDR3 comprises 12 residues. Germline-derived CDR1 and CDR2 are SNHLY and FYNNEI. This CDR3 is CASSEVGVGYTF. The covered CDR3 bases are TGTGCCAGCAGTGAGGTAGGGGTCGGC.

This clone showed up many times. The CDR3 goes on 3 residues after the read ends, and that part is filled in from the germline J gene. The chain joins TRBV5-1 to TRBJ2-7; tentatively, D is TRBD2 (6 bases). CDR1 and CDR2 from the germline V gene are SGHRS and YFSETQ. V lost 4 bases and J 3 bases, leaving 20 bases between the germline ends. This CDR3 contains 16 residues. CDR3 DNA, as far as it was read: TGCGCCAGCAGCCCCTCGGGCAGCCCGACTAGCTACGAG. Amino acids: CASSPSGSPTSYE. The CDR3 in its entirety is CASSPSGSPTSYEQYF. The full variable domain, in which reference TRBV5-1 and TRBJ2-7 provide the parts outside the CDR3, is KAGVTQTPRYLIKTRGQQVTLSCSPISGHRSVSWYQQTPGQGLQFLFEYFSETQRNKGNFPGRFSGRQFSNSRSEMNVSTLELGDSALYLCASSPSGSPTSYEQYFGPGTRLTVT.

This clone came up many times. The read falls 3 residues short of the CDR3 end, and the missing part is taken from the germline J gene. The chain has TRBV2 and TRBJ1-1; the D is unclear. V was cut by 5 bases and J by 4 bases, with 11 bases left in between. CDR1 SNHLY and CDR2 FYNNEI come from the germline V gene. The CDR3 loop spans 13 amino acids. The DNA read from the CDR3 is TGTGCCAGCAGTCCTGACCAGGCCACTGAA. Residues: CASSPDQATE. From start to end, the CDR3 is CASSPDQATEAFF.

This clone was counted at least ten times. The read ends 3 residues shy of where the CDR3 ends; the end is completed using the germline J gene. This rearrangement joins TRBV7-7 to TRBJ2-1, with TRBD2 matching 7 bases. The CDR3 covers 15 residues. The V gene end was trimmed by 5 bases and the J gene end by 9 bases; junction bases not matched to a gene: 13. From germline, CDR1 is SSHAT and CDR2 FNYEAQ (reference sequence). Here the CDR3 reads CASSSTSGNGGEQFF. The DNA read from the CDR3 is TGTGCCAGCAGCAGCACCAGCGGGAACGGGGGTGAG.

This clone occurred a few times. With the read ending 3 residues before the CDR3 end, the germline J gene is used to fill in that end. The V gene is TRBV19, the J gene TRBJ1-1; TRBD1 matches at 7 bases. CDR1 is LNHDA, CDR2 SQIVND, per germline (reference sequence). The J segment lost 4 bases and the V segment lost 4 bases, leaving 15 bases of the junction unmatched. The length of the CDR3 is 17 residues. CDR3 in amino acids: CASSRVGTAVSGTEAFF. The covered CDR3 bases are TGTGCCAGTAGTAGGGTCGGGACAGCTGTGTCGGGCACTGAA.

This clone was detected ten times or more. The CDR3 goes on 3 residues after the read ends, and that part is filled in from the germline J gene. This chain uses TRBV5-1 with TRBJ1-6; D may be TRBD1 (5 bases). The germline CDR1 and CDR2 sequences are SGHRS and YFSETQ. Trimming pared 4 bases from V and 8 bases from J, leaving 16 bases between. The CDR3 has 15 residues. The covered CDR3 bases are TGCGCCAGCAGCCCTGCTGGGACTGGGGATTCACCC. Protein sequence: CASSPAGTGDSP. The full CDR3 sequence reads CASSPAGTGDSPLHF.

Ten or more counts support this clone. Read coverage stops 3 residues before the CDR3 terminus; the germline J gene supplies the remainder. The chain recombines TRBV5-1 with TRBJ1-2, with TRBD1 as a possible D gene (5 bases). Germline V lookup: CDR1 SGHRS, CDR2 YFSETQ. The CDR3 totals 15 residues. The CDR3 loop is CASSLGSGRQWGYTF. The sequenced CDR3 bases are TGCGCCAGCAGCTTAGGAAGTGGGCGACAGTGGGGC.

There are many counts of this clone. With the read ending 3 residues before the CDR3 end, the germline J gene is used to fill in that end. This chain links TRBV4-2 with TRBJ2-7; 9 nucleotides agree with TRBD2. J gave up 1 base and V 0 bases, and 10 bases lay outside the gene matches. The germline V gene has CDR1 LGHNA and CDR2 YNFKEQ. The length of the CDR3 is 18 residues. CDR3 region: CASSQDRASGVTSYEQYF. Incomplete CDR3 DNA: TGTGCCAGCAGCCAAGATCGAGCTAGCGGGGTTACTTCCTACGAG.

This clone has a count of ten or more. The CDR3 end lies 3 residues beyond the end of the read and is filled in from the germline J gene. The V and J genes are TRBV5-4 and TRBJ2-1; TRBD1 matches 8 bases. V lost 5 bases, J lost 7 bases, and 8 bases stayed unmatched. CDR1 and CDR2 (germline): SGHNT, YYREEE (reference sequence). This CDR3 has 14 amino acids. CDR3 sequence reads: CASSSGTGVNEQFF. CDR3 DNA (partial): TGTGCCAGCAGTTCAGGGACAGGAGTGAATGAG. Full variable domain (remainder filled in from reference TRBV5-4 and TRBJ2-1): ETGVTQSPTHLIKTRGQQVTLRCSSQSGHNTVSWYQQALGQGPQFIFQYYREEENGRGNFPPRFSGLQFPNYSSELNVNALELDDSALYLCASSSGTGVNEQFFGPGTRLTVL.

In its sample, this clone was seen many times. The CDR3 region is CASSMDRNSYEQYF. The part of the CDR3 DNA that was read is TGTGCCAGTAGTATGGACAGAAATTCCTACGAG. This chain connects TRBV19 to TRBJ2-7; weak D call: TRBD1 (6 bases). The read terminates 3 residues ahead of where the CDR3 ends, so the germline J gene completes it. The V gene lost 3 bases and the J gene lost 1 base, with 10 bases spanning the gap. The CDR3 runs 14 residues. Germline loops: CDR1 LNHDA, CDR2 SQIVND (reference sequence).

This clone was observed at least ten times. The CDR3 extends 3 residues past the end of the read, so its final part is completed from the germline J gene. V gene TRBV28 combines with J gene TRBJ1-2, with 10 bases identical to TRBD1. The germline V gene encodes CDR1 MDHEN and CDR2 SYDVKM. The J segment lost 4 bases and the V segment lost 5 bases, leaving 4 bases of the junction unmatched. CDR3 length: 14 residues. The CDR3 reads CASSVRTGGYGYTF. The covered CDR3 bases are TGTGCCAGCAGTGTCAGGACAGGGGGCTATGGC.

Ten or more counts support this clone. The part of the CDR3 DNA that was read is TGCAGTGCTAGTCCGGCTAGCGCGATCCAAGAGACC. Translated: CSASPASAIQET. The entire CDR3 sequence reads CSASPASAIQETQYF. This rearrangement joins TRBV20-1 to TRBJ2-5; possible D gene TRBD2, 6 bases. The read terminates 3 residues ahead of where the CDR3 ends, so the germline J gene completes it. V was pared by 3 bases and J by 1 base, with 15 bases between. Germline V gene data show CDR1 as DFQATT and CDR2 as SNEGSKA (reference sequence). The CDR3 has 15 residues.

As concerns this clone: Read coverage stops 3 residues before the CDR3 terminus; the germline J gene supplies the remainder. V usage is TRBV18 and J usage is TRBJ2-1, with D uncertain. The CDR3 consists of 15 residues. V shed 3 bases and J shed 4 bases, with 13 bases lying between them. In germline, CDR1 is KGHSH, CDR2 LQKENI. The CDR3 sequence: CASSPSASWYNEQFF. The covered CDR3 bases are TGTGCCAGCTCACCTTCTGCTAGTTGGTACAATGAG.

There are many counts of this clone. The sequenced fragment ends 3 residues before the CDR3 boundary, so the rest is inferred from the germline J gene. V usage is TRBV24-1 and J usage is TRBJ2-3; 10 bases map to TRBD2. V lost 5 bases, J lost 4 bases, and 2 bases stayed unmatched. The V gene's germline CDR1 is KGHDR and CDR2 SFDVKD. The CDR3 extends over 14 amino acids. The CDR3 DNA, read in part, is TGTGCCACCAGTGGGCTAGCGGGAGCAGATACG. This translates into CATSGLAGADT. The complete CDR3 protein is CATSGLAGADTQYF.

This clone was found many times. The read ends 3 residues early relative to the CDR3; the germline J gene fills the gap. The gene calls are TRBV2 and TRBJ1-2; D may be TRBD1 (5 bases). Germline V gene data show CDR1 as SNHLY and CDR2 as FYNNEI. This CDR3 is 13 amino acids long. CDR3 bases read: TGTGCCAGCAGTGGGGGGGGATCGGACGGC. Its translation: CASSGGGSDG. The CDR3 in its entirety is CASSGGGSDGYTF. Using reference TRBV2 and TRBJ1-2 for the parts outside the CDR3, the full variable domain is EPEVTQTPSHQVTQMGQEVILRCVPISNHLYFYWYRQILGQKVEFLVSFYNNEISEKSEIFDDQFSVERPDGSNFTLKIRSTKLEDSAMYFCASSGGGSDGYTFGSGTRLTVV.

This clone was counted at least ten times. The read comes to an end 3 residues before the CDR3 does, leaving the germline J gene to fill in the end. V gene TRBV5-5 combines with J gene TRBJ1-5; TRBD1 might be the D (5 bases). V lost 2 bases and J 5 bases, leaving 11 bases between the germline ends. Germline lookup yields CDR1 SGHKS and CDR2 YYEKEE (reference sequence). This CDR3 contains 14 residues. CDR3 residues: CASSFWGLDQPQHF. The part of the CDR3 DNA that was read is TGTGCCAGCAGCTTCTGGGGCCTCGATCAGCCC.